The T cell receptor beta chain described here comes from a study of T cells after yellow fever vaccination. V was shortened by 6 bases and J by 4 bases, with 13 bases between the two germline ends. CDR1 and CDR2 (germline): SQVTM, ANQGSEA. The CDR3 contains 12 residues. Synthesis of TCR cDNA relied on 5'RACE template switching, which attached a universal primer site and UMIs. Each CDR3 protein is one row after TCRdb ran MiXCR on the 5' RACE reads. Among 450,000 to 650,000 distinct CDR3 sequences, roughly 14% were seen once, and the ten largest hold over 11%. The rearrangement uses TRBV29-1 and TRBJ2-7; D may be TRBD2 (6 bases). This specimen was PBMCs, taken on the day of the yellow fever booster vaccination. This sequence was found in a man aged 30-40 years who received the YFV17D yellow fever vaccine. Here the CDR3 reads CSVRDFLYEQYF. CDR3 DNA: TGCAGCGTCCGGGACTTCCTGTACGAGCAGTACTTC.